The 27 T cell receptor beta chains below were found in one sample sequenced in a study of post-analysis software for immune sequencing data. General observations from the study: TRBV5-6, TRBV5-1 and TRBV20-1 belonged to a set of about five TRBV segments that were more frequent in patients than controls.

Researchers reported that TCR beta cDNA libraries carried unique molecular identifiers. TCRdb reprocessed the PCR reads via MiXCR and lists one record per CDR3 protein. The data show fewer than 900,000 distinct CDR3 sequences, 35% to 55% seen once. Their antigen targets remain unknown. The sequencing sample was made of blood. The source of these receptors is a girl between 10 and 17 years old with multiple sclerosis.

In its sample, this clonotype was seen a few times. CDR3 coding DNA: TGTGCCAGCAGCCAGCTACCCCAGCGGGAGGTTCGCAATGAGCAGTTCTTC. This codes for CASSQLPQREVRNEQFF. The V gene is TRBV4-2, the J gene TRBJ2-1, with 9 bases lining up with TRBD2. Germline V gene sequence: CDR1 LGHNA, CDR2 YNFKEQ. There are 17 residues in the CDR3. The V and J ends lost 3 bases and 6 bases, in that order; junction bases with no gene match: 12.

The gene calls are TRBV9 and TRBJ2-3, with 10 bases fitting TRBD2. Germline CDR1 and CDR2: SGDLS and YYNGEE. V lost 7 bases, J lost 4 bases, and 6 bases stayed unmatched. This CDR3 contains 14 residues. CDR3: CASGLAGGADTQYF. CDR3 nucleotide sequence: TGTGCCAGCGGGTTAGCGGGAGGAGCAGATACGCAGTATTTT.

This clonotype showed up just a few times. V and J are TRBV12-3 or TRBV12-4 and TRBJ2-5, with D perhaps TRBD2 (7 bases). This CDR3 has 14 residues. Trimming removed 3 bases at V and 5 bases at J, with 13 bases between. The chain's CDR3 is CASSFRGGYETQYF. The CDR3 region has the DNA TGTGCCAGCAGTTTTAGGGGGGGCTACGAGACCCAGTACTTC.

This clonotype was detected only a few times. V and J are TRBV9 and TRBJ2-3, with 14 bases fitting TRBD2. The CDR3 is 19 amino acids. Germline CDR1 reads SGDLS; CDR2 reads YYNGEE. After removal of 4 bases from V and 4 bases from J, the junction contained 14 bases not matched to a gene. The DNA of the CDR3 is TGTGCCAGCAGCTCCTCCGGGACTAGCGGGAGTGGGAGATCAGATACGCAGTATTTT. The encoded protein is CASSSSGTSGSGRSDTQYF.

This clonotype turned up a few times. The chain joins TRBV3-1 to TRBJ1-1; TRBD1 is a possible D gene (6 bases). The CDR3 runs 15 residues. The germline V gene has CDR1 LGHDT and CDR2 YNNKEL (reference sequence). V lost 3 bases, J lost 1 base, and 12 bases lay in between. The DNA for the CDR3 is TGTGCCAGCAGCCAGACGGACAGCAGGAACACTGAAGCTTTCTTT. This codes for CASSQTDSRNTEAFF.

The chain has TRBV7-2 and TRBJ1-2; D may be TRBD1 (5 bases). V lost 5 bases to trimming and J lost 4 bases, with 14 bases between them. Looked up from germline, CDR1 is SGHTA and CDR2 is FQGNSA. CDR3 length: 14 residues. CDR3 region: CASSRDGGGYGYTF. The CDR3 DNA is TGTGCCAGCAGCAGGGACGGTGGAGGCTATGGCTACACCTTC. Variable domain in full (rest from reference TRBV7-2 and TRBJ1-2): GAGVSQSPSNKVTEKGKDVELRCDPISGHTALYWYRQSLGQGLEFLIYFQGNSAPDKSGLPSDRFSAERTGGSVSTLTIQRTQQEDSAVYLCASSRDGGGYGYTFGSGTRLTVV.

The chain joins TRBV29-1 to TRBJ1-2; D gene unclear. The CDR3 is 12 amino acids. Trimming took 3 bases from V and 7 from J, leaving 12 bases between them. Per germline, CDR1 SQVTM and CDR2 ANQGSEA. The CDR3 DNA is TGCAGCGTTGACGGCGCCGGGTTTGGCTACACCTTC. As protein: CSVDGAGFGYTF.

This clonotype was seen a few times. The CDR3 nucleotides read TGTGCCAGCAGTGAACCGCCAGGGGGACATGGGGACGAGCAGTACTTC. It translates to CASSEPPGGHGDEQYF. The chain employs TRBV6-1 and TRBJ2-7, with 7 bases fitting TRBD1. V shed 2 bases, J shed 5 bases, and the junction held 12 bases outside the gene matches. Germline V CDR1 and CDR2: MNHNS, SASEGT. The CDR3 is made up of 16 amino acids.

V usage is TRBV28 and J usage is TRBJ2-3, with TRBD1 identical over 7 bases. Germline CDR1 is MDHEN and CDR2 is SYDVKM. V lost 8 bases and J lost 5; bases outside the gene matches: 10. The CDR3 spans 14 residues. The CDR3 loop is CASPLGQGVDTQYF. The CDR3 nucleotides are TGTGCCAGCCCTCTGGGGCAGGGGGTAGATACGCAGTATTTT.

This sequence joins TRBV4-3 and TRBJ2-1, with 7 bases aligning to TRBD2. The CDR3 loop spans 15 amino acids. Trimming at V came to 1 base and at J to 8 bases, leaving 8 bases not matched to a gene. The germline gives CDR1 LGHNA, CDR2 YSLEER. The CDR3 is CASSQVLARDDEQFF. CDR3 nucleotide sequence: TGCGCCAGCAGCCAAGTACTAGCGAGAGACGATGAGCAGTTCTTC.

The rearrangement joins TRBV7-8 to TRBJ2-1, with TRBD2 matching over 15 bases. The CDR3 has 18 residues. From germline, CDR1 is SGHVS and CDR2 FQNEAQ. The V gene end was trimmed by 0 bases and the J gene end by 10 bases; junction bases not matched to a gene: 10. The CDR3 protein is CASSLAFGGTSGRPEQFF. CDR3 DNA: TGTGCCAGCAGCTTAGCTTTCGGCGGGACTAGCGGGAGGCCGGAGCAGTTCTTC.

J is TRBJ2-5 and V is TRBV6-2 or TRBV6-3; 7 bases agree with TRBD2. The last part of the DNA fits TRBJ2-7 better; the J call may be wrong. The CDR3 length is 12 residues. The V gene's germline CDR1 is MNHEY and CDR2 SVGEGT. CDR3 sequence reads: CASWGGYDEQYF. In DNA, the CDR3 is TGTGCCAGCTGGGGAGGGTACGACGAGCAGTACTTC.

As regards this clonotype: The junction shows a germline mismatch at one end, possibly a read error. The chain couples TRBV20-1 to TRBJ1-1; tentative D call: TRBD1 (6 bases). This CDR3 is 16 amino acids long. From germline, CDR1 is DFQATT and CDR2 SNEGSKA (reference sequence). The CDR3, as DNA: TGCAGTGCTAGACGCTGGACAGACGGACAGAACACTGAAGTTTTCTTT. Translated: CSARRWTDGQNTEVFF.

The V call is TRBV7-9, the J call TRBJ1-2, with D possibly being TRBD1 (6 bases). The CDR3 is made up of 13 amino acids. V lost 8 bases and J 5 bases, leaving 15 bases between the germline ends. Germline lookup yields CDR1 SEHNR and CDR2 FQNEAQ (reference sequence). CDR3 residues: CASGPDRGYGYTF. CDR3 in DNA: TGTGCCAGCGGACCGGACAGAGGGTATGGCTACACCTTC.

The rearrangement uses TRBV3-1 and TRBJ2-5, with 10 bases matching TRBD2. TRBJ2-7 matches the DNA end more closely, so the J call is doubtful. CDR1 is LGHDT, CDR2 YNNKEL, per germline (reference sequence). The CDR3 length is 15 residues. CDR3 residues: CASSRTSGAPYEQYF. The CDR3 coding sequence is TGTGCCAGCAGCCGGACTAGCGGAGCCCCTTACGAGCAGTACTTC.

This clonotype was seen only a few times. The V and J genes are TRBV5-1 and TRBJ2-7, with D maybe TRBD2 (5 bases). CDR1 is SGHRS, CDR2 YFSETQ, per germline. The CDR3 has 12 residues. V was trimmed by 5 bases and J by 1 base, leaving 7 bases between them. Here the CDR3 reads CASREGSYEQYF. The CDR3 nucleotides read TGCGCCAGCAGAGAGGGATCCTACGAGCAGTACTTC.

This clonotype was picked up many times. CDR3 sequence (DNA): TGCGCCAGCAGCTTGGAGACAGATTCACCCCTCCACTTT. Its protein product is CASSLETDSPLHF. The J gene is TRBJ1-6, the V gene TRBV5-1; weak D call: TRBD1 (5 bases). Looked up from germline, CDR1 is SGHRS and CDR2 is YFSETQ. This CDR3 region has 13 residues. V gave up 0 bases and J gave up 8 bases, with 6 bases separating them.

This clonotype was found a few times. DNA for the CDR3: TGCAGTGCTAGAGACGGGACTAGGCCGCAGTACTTC. It specifies CSARDGTRPQYF. The chain has TRBV20-1 and TRBJ2-7; 8 bases align to TRBD2. CDR1 is DFQATT and CDR2 is SNEGSKA in the germline V gene (reference sequence). The V segment lost 0 bases and the J segment 9 bases; nucleotides outside the gene matches: 4. This CDR3 has 12 amino acids.

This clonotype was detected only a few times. DNA of the CDR3: TGTGCCAGCAGCTTCGGGACTAATGTGGGTACGCAGTATTTT. This encodes CASSFGTNVGTQYF. The chain recombines TRBV7-3 with TRBJ2-3, with 7 bases identical to TRBD2. J gave up 8 bases and V 3 bases, and 8 bases lay outside the gene matches. Germline CDR1 is SGHTA and CDR2 is FQGTGA. The CDR3 is 14 residues long.

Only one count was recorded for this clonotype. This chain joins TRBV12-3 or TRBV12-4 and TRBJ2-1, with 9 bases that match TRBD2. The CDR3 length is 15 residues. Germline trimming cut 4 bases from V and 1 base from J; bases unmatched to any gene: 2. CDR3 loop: CASSYSGRSYNEQFF. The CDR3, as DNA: TGTGCCAGCAGTTACAGCGGGAGGTCCTACAATGAGCAGTTCTTC.

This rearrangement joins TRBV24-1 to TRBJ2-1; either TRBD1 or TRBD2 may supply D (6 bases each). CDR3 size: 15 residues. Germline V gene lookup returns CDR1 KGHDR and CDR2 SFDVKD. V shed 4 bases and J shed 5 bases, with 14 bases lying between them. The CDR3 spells CATSEGGTPDNEQFF. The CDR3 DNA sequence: TGTGCCACCAGTGAAGGGGGGACACCCGACAATGAGCAGTTCTTC.

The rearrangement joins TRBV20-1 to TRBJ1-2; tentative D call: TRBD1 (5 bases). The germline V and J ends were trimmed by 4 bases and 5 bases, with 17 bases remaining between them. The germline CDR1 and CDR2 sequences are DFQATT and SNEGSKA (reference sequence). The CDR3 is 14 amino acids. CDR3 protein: CSANRGTGLYGYTF. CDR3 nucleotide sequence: TGCAGTGCTAACCGGGGGACGGGCCTATATGGCTACACCTTC.

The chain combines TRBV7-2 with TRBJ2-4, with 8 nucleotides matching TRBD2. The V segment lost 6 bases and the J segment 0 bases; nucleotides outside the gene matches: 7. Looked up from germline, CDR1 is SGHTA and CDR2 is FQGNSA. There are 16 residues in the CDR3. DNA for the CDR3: TGTGCCAGCAGGTCACAGCGGGAGCTAGCCAAAAACATTCAGTACTTC. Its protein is CASRSQRELAKNIQYF.

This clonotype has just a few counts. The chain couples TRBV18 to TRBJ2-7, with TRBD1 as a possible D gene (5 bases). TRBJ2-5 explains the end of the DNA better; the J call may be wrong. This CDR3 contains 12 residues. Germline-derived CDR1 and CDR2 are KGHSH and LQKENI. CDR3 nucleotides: TGTGCCAGCTCAGAGAGTCAGGGGACCCAGTACTTC. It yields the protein CASSESQGTQYF.

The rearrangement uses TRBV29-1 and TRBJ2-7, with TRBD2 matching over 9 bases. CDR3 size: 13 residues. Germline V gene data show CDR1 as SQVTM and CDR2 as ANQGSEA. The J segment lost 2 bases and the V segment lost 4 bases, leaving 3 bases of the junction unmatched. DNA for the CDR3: TGCAGCGTTGTCGTAGCGGGAGCCTACGAGCAGTACTTC. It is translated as CSVVVAGAYEQYF.

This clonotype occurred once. CDR3 protein: CATSDLRQGNTGELFF. CDR3 sequence (DNA): TGTGCCACCAGTGATTTGCGGCAGGGGAACACCGGGGAGCTGTTTTTT. The rearrangement links TRBV24-1 to TRBJ2-2, with a weak D call TRBD1 (5 bases). Germline loops: CDR1 KGHDR, CDR2 SFDVKD. Trimming pared 0 bases from V and 1 base from J, leaving 8 bases between. The CDR3 is 16 residues long.

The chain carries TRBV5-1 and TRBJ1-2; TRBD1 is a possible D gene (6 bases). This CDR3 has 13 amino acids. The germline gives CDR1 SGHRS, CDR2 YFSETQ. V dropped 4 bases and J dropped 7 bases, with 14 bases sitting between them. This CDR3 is CASSVDRSGGYTF. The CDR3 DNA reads TGCGCCAGCAGCGTCGACAGGTCTGGTGGCTACACCTTC.